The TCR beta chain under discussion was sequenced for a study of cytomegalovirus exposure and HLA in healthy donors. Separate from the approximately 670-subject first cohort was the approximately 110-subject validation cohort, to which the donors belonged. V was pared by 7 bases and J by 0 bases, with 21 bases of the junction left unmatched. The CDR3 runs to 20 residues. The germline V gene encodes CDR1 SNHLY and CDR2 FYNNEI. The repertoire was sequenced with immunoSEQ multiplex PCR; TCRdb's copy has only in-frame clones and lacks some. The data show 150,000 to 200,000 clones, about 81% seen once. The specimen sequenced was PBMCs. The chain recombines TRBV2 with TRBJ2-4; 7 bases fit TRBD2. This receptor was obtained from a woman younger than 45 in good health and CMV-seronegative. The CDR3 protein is CASKIGTTLSGKLAKNIQYF. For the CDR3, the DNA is TGTGCCAGCAAAATTGGGACGACTCTGAGCGGGAAGCTAGCCAAAAACATTCAGTACTTC.